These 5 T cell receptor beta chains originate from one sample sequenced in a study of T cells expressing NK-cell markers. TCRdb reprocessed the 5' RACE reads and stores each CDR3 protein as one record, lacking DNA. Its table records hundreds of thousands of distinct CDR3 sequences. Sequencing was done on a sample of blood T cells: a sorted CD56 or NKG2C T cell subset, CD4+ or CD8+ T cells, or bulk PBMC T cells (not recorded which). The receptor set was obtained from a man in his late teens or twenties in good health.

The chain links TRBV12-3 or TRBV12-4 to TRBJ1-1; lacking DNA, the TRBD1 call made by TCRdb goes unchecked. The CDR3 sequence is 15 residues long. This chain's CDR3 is CASSSHRGEDTEAFF.

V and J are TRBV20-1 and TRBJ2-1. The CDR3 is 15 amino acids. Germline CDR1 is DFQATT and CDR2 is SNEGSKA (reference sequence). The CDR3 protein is CSATVGVSSYNEQFF.

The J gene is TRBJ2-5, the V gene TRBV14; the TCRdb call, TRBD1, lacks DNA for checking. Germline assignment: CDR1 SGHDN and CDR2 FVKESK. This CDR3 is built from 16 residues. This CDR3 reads CASSRSSGRQTKTQYF.

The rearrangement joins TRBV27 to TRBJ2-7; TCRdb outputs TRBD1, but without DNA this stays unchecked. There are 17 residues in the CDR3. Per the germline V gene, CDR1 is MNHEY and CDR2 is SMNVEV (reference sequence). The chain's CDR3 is CASWSPGQFFQSYEQYF.

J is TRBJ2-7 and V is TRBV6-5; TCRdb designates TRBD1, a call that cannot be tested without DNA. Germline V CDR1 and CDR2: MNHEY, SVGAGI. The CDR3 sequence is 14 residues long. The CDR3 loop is CASSYSLGDYEQYF.